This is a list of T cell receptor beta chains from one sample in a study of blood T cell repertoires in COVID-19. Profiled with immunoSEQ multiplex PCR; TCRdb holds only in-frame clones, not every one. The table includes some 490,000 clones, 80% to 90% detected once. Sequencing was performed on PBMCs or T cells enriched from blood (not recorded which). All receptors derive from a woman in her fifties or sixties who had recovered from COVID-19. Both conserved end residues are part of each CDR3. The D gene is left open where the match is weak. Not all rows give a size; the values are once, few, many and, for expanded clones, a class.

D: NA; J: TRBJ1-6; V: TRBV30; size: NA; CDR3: CARKGTLGSPLHF; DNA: TGTGCTCGGAAAGGGACACTGGGTTCACCCCTCCACTTT
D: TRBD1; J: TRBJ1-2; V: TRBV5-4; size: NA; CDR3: CASSLEGQGEGYTF; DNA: TGTGCCAGCAGCTTAGAGGGACAGGGAGAAGGCTACACCTTC
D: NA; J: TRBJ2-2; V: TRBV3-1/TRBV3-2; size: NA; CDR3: CASTIHNTGELFF; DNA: TGTGCCAGCACCATACATAACACCGGGGAGCTGTTTTTT
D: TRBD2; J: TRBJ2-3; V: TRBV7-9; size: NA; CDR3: CASSLGSSGGEGTQYF; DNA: TGTGCCAGCAGCTTAGGCTCTAGCGGGGGCGAAGGTACGCAGTATTTT
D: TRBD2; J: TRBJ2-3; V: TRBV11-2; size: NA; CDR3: CASSSAGGREYF; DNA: TGTGCCAGCAGCTCCGCGGGGGGTAGGGAGTATTTT
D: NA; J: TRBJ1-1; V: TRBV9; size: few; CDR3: CASSVGTANTEAFF; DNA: TGTGCCAGCAGCGTAGGGACAGCGAACACTGAAGCTTTCTTT
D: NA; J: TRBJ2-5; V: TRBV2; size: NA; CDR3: CASSYDRKETQYF; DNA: TGTGCCAGCAGTTACGACAGGAAAGAGACCCAGTACTTC
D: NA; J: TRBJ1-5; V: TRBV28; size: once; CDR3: CASRDSQNQPQHF; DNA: TGTGCCAGCAGAGACAGTCAGAATCAGCCCCAGCATTTT
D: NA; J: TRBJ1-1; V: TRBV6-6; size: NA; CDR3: CASSYTNTEAFF; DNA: TGTGCCAGCAGTTACACTAACACTGAAGCTTTCTTT
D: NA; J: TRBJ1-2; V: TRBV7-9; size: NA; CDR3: CASSLKTGGYGYTF; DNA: TGTGCCAGCAGCTTGAAGACCGGGGGGTATGGCTACACCTTC
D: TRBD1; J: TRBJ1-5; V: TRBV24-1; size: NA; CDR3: CATSDFGTGGNQPQHF; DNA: TGTGCCACCAGTGATTTTGGGACAGGGGGGAACCAGCCCCAGCATTTT
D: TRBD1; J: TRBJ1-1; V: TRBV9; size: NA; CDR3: CASSPVVWTGENEAFF; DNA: TGTGCCAGCAGCCCGGTAGTCTGGACAGGGGAGAATGAAGCTTTCTTT
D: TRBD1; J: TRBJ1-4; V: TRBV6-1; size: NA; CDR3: CASSDNRGANEKLFF; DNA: TGTGCCAGCAGTGACAACAGGGGGGCTAATGAAAAACTGTTTTTT
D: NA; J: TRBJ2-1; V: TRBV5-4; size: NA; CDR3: CASSPDRDDPSYNEQFF; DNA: TGTGCCAGCAGCCCGGACAGAGATGATCCCTCCTACAATGAGCAGTTCTTC
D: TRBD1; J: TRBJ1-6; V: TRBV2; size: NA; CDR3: CASRGTGANSPLHF; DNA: TGTGCCAGCAGGGGGACAGGGGCCAATTCACCCCTCCACTTT
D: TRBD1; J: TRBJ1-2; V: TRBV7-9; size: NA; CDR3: CASSLTLGGTGYTF; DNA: TGTGCCAGCAGCTTAACTCTAGGGGGCACTGGCTACACCTTC
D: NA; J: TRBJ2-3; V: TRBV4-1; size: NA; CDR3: CASSQARGTSTDTQYF; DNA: TGCGCCAGCAGCCAAGCGAGGGGGACGAGCACAGATACGCAGTATTTT
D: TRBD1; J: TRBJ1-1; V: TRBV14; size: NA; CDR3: CASSNRDRGWEAFF; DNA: TGTGCCAGCAGCAACCGGGACAGGGGGTGGGAAGCTTTCTTT
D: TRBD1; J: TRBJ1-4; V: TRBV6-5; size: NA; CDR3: CASSSGTGEKLFF; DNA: TGTGCCAGCAGCTCCGGGACAGGGGAAAAACTGTTTTTT
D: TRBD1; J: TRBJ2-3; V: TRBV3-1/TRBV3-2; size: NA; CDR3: CASSQGDRGVGTDTQYF; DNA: TGTGCCAGCAGCCAAGGAGACAGGGGAGTGGGGACAGATACGCAGTATTTT
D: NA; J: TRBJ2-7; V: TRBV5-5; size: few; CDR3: CASSFVTGIEQYF; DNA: TGTGCCAGCAGCTTCGTAACAGGAATCGAGCAGTACTTC
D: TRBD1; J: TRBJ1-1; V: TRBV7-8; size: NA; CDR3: CASSRDRDTEAFF; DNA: TGTGCCAGCAGCAGGGACAGGGACACTGAAGCTTTCTTT
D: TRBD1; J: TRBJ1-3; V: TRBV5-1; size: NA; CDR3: CASSSQGAGGNTIYF; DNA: TGCGCCAGCAGCTCCCAGGGGGCAGGTGGAAACACCATATATTTT
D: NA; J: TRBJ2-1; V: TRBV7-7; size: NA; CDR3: CASSPERGYYNEQFF; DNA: TGTGCCAGCAGTCCAGAGAGGGGGTATTACAATGAGCAGTTCTTC
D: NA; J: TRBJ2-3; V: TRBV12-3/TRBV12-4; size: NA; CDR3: CASSRQFLGTQYF; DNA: TGTGCCAGCAGCAGACAGTTCTTAGGTACGCAGTATTTT
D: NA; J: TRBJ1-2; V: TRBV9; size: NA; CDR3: CASSGSGDFYGYTF; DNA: TGTGCCAGCAGCGGTTCGGGGGACTTCTATGGCTACACCTTC
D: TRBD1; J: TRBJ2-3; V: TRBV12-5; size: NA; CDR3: CASGLRQGLTDTQYF; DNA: TGTGCTAGTGGTTTGAGACAGGGTCTCACAGATACGCAGTATTTT
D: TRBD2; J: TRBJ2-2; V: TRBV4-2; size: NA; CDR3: CASSQDPIAGGPAHTGELFF; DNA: TGTGCCAGCAGCCAAGATCCCATAGCGGGGGGTCCCGCTCACACCGGGGAGCTGTTTTTT
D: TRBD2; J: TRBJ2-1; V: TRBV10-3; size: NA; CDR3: CAISSTSGKSYNEQFF; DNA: TGTGCCATCAGCTCGACTAGCGGGAAATCCTACAATGAGCAGTTCTTC
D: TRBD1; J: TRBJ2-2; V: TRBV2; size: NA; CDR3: CASSAQGGRNTGELFF; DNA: TGTGCCAGCAGTGCACAGGGGGGAAGGAACACCGGGGAGCTGTTTTTT
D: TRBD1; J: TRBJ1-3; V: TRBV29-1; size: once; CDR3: CSGSGQPGSGNTIYF; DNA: TGCAGCGGATCGGGACAGCCCGGATCTGGAAACACCATATATTTT
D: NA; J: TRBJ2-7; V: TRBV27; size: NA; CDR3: CASSLNSYEQYF; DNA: TGTGCCAGCAGTTTAAACAGTTACGAGCAGTACTTC
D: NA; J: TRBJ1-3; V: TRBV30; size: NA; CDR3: CAWSRTGYPGNTIYF; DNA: TGTGCCTGGAGCCGTACTGGTTATCCTGGAAACACCATATATTTT
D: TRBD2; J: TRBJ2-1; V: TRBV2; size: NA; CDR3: CASRGGDLYTNEQFF; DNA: TGTGCCAGCAGGGGGGGGGACTTATACACCAATGAGCAGTTCTTC
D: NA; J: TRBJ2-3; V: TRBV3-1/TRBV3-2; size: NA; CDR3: CASSLGYTDTQFF; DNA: TGTGCCAGCAGCCTCGGCTACACAGATACGCAGTTTTTT
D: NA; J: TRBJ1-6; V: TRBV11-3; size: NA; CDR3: CASSLDDSSYNSPLHF; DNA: TGTGCCAGCAGCTTAGATGACAGCTCCTATAATTCACCCCTCCACTTT